The rows below give T cell receptor beta chains drawn from one sample of a study of blood T cell repertoires in COVID-19. Clones were sequenced by immunoSEQ multiplex PCR, and TCRdb holds only the in-frame ones, with some missing. The sample holds 95,000 to 150,000 clones; roughly four fifths are singletons and the top ten take 3.8%. Sequenced material: peripheral blood. These receptors were obtained from a woman in her fifties or sixties with acute or convalescent COVID-19. Both conserved end residues are part of each CDR3. The D gene is left open where the match is weak. Where a row states a size, it is once, few, many or the class of an expanded clone; other rows omit it.

D: TRBD2; V: TRBV20-1; size: .; J: TRBJ2-1; DNA: TGCAGTGCTAGTAATAGCGGGGGGTTATATGAGCAGTTCTTC; CDR3: CSASNSGGLYEQFF
D: TRBD1; V: TRBV27; size: .; J: TRBJ1-6; DNA: TGTGCCAGCAGTTTGGAGACAGGGTTATCACCCCTCCACTTT; CDR3: CASSLETGLSPLHF
D: .; V: TRBV28; size: .; J: TRBJ1-2; DNA: TGTGCCAGCAGTTCACAGGGATGGGGATACACCTTC; CDR3: CASSSQGWGYTF
D: TRBD1; V: TRBV5-5; size: .; J: TRBJ1-2; DNA: TGTGCCAGCAGCTTGGAAACCTGGACAGGGTGGGATGGCTACACCTTC; CDR3: CASSLETWTGWDGYTF
D: TRBD2; V: TRBV27; size: once; J: TRBJ2-1; DNA: TGTGCCAGCAGTTTCGGGGGGGGCTTACACAATGAGCAGTTCTTC; CDR3: CASSFGGGLHNEQFF
D: .; V: TRBV5-1; size: .; J: TRBJ2-1; DNA: TGCGCCAGCAGCTTGGTTAGCTCCTACAATGAGCAGTTCTTC; CDR3: CASSLVSSYNEQFF
D: .; V: TRBV18; size: .; J: TRBJ2-1; DNA: TGTGCCAGCTCACGGCAGGGGATCGATGAGCAGTTCTTC; CDR3: CASSRQGIDEQFF
D: .; V: TRBV27; size: .; J: TRBJ2-1; DNA: TGTGCCAGCAGTTTATCGCCTATCTATGAGCAGTTCTTC; CDR3: CASSLSPIYEQFF
D: .; V: TRBV13; size: .; J: TRBJ2-5; DNA: TGTGCCAGCAGCTTAATGTTGTCGGAGACCCAGTACTTC; CDR3: CASSLMLSETQYF
D: TRBD1; V: TRBV27; size: .; J: TRBJ1-1; DNA: TGTGCCAGCAGCGCAACAGGGGGTCGCACTGAAGCTTTCTTT; CDR3: CASSATGGRTEAFF
D: .; V: TRBV5-1; size: once; J: TRBJ1-1; DNA: TGCGCCAGCAGCTTTTTAACAGGGAACACTGAAGCTTTCTTT; CDR3: CASSFLTGNTEAFF
D: TRBD2; V: TRBV5-1; size: .; J: TRBJ2-3; DNA: TGCGCCAGCAGCCTCAGCGGGAGCGTGAATACGCAGTATTTT; CDR3: CASSLSGSVNTQYF
D: .; V: TRBV7-9; size: .; J: TRBJ2-1; DNA: TGTGCCAGCAGCTTAGGGCACTACAATGAGCAGTTCTTC; CDR3: CASSLGHYNEQFF
D: .; V: TRBV12-3/TRBV12-4; size: .; J: TRBJ1-5; DNA: TGTGCCAGCAGTTTGCAGGGCAATCAGCCCCAGCATTTT; CDR3: CASSLQGNQPQHF
D: .; V: TRBV29-1; size: .; J: TRBJ1-2; DNA: TGCAGCTCCGAAAACCAGGGCAGAGGCGGCTACACCTTC; CDR3: CSSENQGRGGYTF
D: TRBD2; V: TRBV25-1; size: .; J: TRBJ2-7; DNA: TGTGCCAGCAGAGCGGGAGAACCCTACGAGCAGTACTTC; CDR3: CASRAGEPYEQYF
D: TRBD1; V: TRBV28; size: once; J: TRBJ1-4; DNA: TGTGCCACCGGGACAGGGAATGGAAAACTGTTTTTT; CDR3: CATGTGNGKLFF
D: TRBD2; V: TRBV6-5; size: few; J: TRBJ2-3; DNA: TGTGCCAGCAAGACTAGCGGGGGCACAGATACGCAGTATTTT; CDR3: CASKTSGGTDTQYF
D: .; V: TRBV2; size: .; J: TRBJ2-7; DNA: TGTGCCAGCAGTGAAGGGTTCGGCGGCGACGAGCAGTACTTC; CDR3: CASSEGFGGDEQYF
D: TRBD1; V: TRBV19; size: .; J: TRBJ2-1; DNA: TGTGCCAGTAGGGGGCCGGGACAGGGCTCCTACAATGAGCAGTTCTTC; CDR3: CASRGPGQGSYNEQFF
D: TRBD2; V: TRBV5-1; size: .; J: TRBJ2-3; DNA: TGCGCCAGCAGCTCCGGGGTAGCGGGAGTCCGGACAGATACGCAGTATTTT; CDR3: CASSSGVAGVRTDTQYF
D: .; V: TRBV7-9; size: .; J: TRBJ1-1; DNA: TGTGCCAGCAGCTTAGCGGCTGGGGGCCTTGAAGCTTTCTTT; CDR3: CASSLAAGGLEAFF
D: TRBD1; V: TRBV27; size: few; J: TRBJ2-5; DNA: TGTGCCAGCAGGGACAGGGCAGGGACCCAGTACTTC; CDR3: CASRDRAGTQYF
D: TRBD1; V: TRBV7-3; size: .; J: TRBJ1-2; DNA: TGTGCCAGCAGCCTAAACACAGGGGGCCTTGGCTACACCTTC; CDR3: CASSLNTGGLGYTF
D: TRBD2; V: TRBV11-3; size: .; J: TRBJ2-5; DNA: TGTGCCAGCGCCGGCGGGACTAGGGTAGAGACCCAGTACTTC; CDR3: CASAGGTRVETQYF
D: .; V: TRBV19; size: .; J: TRBJ1-1; DNA: TGTGCCAGTAGGGTGGGGCAGTTGAACACTGAAGCTTTCTTT; CDR3: CASRVGQLNTEAFF
D: .; V: TRBV10-3; size: .; J: TRBJ1-1; DNA: TGTGCCATCAGTGCCCAGGAATTCGCTGAAGCTTTCTTT; CDR3: CAISAQEFAEAFF
D: .; V: TRBV7-9; size: .; J: TRBJ2-7; DNA: TGTGCCAGCAGCTTAGGCCCGACAGGTCCCTACGAGCAGTACTTC; CDR3: CASSLGPTGPYEQYF
D: TRBD1; V: TRBV4-1; size: .; J: TRBJ1-3; DNA: TGCGCCAGCAGCCAAGACAGGGGGAGGACCATATATTTT; CDR3: CASSQDRGRTIYF